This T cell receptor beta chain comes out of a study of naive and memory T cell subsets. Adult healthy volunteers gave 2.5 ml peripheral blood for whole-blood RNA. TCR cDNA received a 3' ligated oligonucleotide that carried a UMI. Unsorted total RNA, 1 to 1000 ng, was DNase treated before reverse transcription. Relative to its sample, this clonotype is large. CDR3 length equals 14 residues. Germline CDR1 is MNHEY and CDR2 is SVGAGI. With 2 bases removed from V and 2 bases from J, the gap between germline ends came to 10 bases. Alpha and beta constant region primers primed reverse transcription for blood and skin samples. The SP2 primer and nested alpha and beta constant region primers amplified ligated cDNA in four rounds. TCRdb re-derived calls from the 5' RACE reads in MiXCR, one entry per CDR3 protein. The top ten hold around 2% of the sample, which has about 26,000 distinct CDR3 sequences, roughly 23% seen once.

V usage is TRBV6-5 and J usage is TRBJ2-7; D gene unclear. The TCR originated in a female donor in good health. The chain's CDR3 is CASSYGRKPYEQYF. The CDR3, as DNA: TGTGCCAGCAGTTACGGACGGAAACCCTACGAGCAGTACTTC.